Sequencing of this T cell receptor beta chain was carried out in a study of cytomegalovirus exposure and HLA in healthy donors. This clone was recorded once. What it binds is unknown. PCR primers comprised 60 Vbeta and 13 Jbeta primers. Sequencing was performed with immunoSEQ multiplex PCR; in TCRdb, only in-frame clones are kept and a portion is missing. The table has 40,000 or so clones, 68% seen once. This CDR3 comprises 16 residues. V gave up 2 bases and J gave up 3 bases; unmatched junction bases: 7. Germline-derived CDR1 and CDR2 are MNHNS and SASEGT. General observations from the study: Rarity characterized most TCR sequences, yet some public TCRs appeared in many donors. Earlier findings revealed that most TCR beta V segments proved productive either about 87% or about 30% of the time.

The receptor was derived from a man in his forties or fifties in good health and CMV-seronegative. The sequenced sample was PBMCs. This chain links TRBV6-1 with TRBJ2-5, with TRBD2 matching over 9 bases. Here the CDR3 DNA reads TGTGCCAGCAGTGAACTGCGGGGGGGCATCAAAGAGACCCAGTACTTC. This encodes CASSELRGGIKETQYF.